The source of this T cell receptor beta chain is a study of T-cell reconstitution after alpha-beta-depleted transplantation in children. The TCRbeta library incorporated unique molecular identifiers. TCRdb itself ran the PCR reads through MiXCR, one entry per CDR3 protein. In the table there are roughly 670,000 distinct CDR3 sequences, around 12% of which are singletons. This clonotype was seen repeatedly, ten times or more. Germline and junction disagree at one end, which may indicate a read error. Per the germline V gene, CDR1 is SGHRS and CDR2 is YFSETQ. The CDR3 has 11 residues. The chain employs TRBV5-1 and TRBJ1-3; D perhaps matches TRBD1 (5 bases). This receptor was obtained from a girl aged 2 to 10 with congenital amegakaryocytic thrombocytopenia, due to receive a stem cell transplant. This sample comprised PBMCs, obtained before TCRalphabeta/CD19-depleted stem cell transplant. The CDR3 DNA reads TGCGCCAGCAAAGGAGTCGGGGACCTTCAATTT. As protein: CASKGVGDLQF.